This T cell receptor beta chain was sequenced in a study of shared clonotypes between healthy human individuals. General study results and limits: Compared with clonotypes that all four donors shared, non-shared clonotypes had lower generation probabilities.

Germline CDR1 is MGHDK and CDR2 is SYGVNS. The CDR3 loop spans 14 amino acids. V dropped 5 bases and J dropped 11; count of bases not matched to a gene: 11. TCRdb keeps only in-frame clones here, not all; method: immunoSEQ multiplex PCR. Of roughly 1 million clones in the sample, more than 60% were seen once. Comment on this clone: Its matching antigen is unknown.

This sequence joins TRBV25-1 and TRBJ1-4, with 7 bases aligning to TRBD1. The receptor's source is a man younger than 35 in good health. Input material: memory CD4+ T cells sorted from blood. Regarding subset: CD45RA-negative fraction. CDR3 sequence: CASSPTGALPKLFF. DNA of the CDR3: TGTGCCAGCAGTCCTACAGGGGCCCTTCCTAAACTGTTTTTT.